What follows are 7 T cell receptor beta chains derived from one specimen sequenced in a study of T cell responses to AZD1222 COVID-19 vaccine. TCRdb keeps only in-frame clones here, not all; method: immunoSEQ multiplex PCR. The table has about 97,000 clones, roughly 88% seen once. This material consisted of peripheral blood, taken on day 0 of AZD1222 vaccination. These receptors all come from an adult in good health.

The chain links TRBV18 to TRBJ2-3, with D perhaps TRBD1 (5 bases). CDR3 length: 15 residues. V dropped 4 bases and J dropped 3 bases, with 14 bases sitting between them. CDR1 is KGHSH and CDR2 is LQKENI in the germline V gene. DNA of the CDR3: TGTGCCAGCTCACGCGCCCAGGGAACAACAGATACGCAGTATTTT. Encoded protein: CASSRAQGTTDTQYF.

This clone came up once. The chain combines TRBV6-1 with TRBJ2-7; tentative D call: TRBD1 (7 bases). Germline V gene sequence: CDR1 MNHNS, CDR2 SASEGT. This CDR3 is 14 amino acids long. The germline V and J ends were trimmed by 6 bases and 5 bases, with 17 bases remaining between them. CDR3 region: CASRAGQTIHEQYF. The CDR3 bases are TGTGCCAGCAGGGCGGGACAGACAATCCACGAGCAGTACTTC.

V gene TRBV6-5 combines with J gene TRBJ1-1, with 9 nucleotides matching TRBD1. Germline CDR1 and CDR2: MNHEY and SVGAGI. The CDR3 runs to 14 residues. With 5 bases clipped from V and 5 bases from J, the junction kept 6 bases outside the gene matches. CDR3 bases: TGTGCCAGCAGTAAACAGGGGGCTAAGACTGAAGCTTTCTTT. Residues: CASSKQGAKTEAFF.

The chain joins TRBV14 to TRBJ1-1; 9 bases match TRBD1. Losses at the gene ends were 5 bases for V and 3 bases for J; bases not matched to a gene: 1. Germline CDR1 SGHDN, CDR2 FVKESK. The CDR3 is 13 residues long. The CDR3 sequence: CASSGQGYTEAFF. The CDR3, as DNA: TGTGCCAGCAGCGGACAGGGGTACACTGAAGCTTTCTTT.

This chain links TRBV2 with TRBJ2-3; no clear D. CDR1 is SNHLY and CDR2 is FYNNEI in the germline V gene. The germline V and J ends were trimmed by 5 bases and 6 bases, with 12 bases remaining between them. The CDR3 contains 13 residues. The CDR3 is CASSFQRVDTQYF. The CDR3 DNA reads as TGTGCCAGCAGTTTTCAAAGGGTGGATACGCAGTATTTT. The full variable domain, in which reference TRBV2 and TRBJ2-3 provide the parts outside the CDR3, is EPEVTQTPSHQVTQMGQEVILRCVPISNHLYFYWYRQILGQKVEFLVSFYNNEISEKSEIFDDQFSVERPDGSNFTLKIRSTKLEDSAMYFCASSFQRVDTQYFGPGTRLTVL.

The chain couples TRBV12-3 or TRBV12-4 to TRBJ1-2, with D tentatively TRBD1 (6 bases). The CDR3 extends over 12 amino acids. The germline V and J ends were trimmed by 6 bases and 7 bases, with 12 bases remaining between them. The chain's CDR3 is CASSQGSTGYTF. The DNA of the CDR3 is TGTGCCAGCAGCCAGGGGTCAACTGGCTACACCTTC.

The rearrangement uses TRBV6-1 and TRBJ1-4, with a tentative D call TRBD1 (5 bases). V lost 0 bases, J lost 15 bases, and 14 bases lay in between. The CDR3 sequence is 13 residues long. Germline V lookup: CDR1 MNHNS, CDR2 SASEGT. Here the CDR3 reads CASSEAGWGRVFF. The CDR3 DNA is TGTGCCAGCAGTGAAGCAGGTTGGGGCCGAGTGTTTTTT.